A single count supports the clone carrying this TCR beta chain. Antigen: not known. The CDR3 loop spans 12 amino acids. Trimming removed 5 bases at V and 6 bases at J, with 10 bases between. Germline loops: CDR1 SNHLY, CDR2 FYNNEI. This entry comes from a study of OX40 agonist ivuxolimab in advanced cancers. Study as a whole: Enrolled patients in dose escalation had cancers that were hepatocellular carcinoma, melanoma, renal cell or head and neck cancer. Study observations and caveats: Blood T cells, both CD4+ and CD8+, expanded clonally by week 6 at 0.1 to 3.0 mg/kg.

Patients were ruled out by autoimmune disease history or systemic immunosuppression. Sequencing was performed with immunoSEQ multiplex PCR; in TCRdb, only in-frame clones are kept and a portion is missing. The sample lists about 110,000 clones, approximately 89% occurring once. The chain links TRBV2 to TRBJ1-2, with D tentatively TRBD1 (5 bases). This clonotype originated in an adult with an advanced solid tumor such as melanoma, head and neck, liver or kidney cancer. The sample consisted of CD4+ or CD8+ T cells sorted from blood, taken in a trial of the OX40 agonist ivuxolimab. CDR3 in amino acids: CASSYDRDGYTF. The CDR3 DNA is TGTGCCAGCAGTTACGACAGAGATGGCTACACCTTC.